These 12 T cell receptor beta chains were all obtained from the same sample, sequenced in a study of TIL therapy for anti-PD-1-resistant metastatic lung cancer. This was the immunoSEQ v3 assay. This table comes from immunoSEQ multiplex PCR, and its TCRdb copy is limited to in-frame clones, with some not included. Of about 13,000 clones in the sample, roughly two thirds were seen once. Time point meaning: pre-treatment sample, taken before nivolumab and TIL therapy. Most excised metastases sampled were pleural nodules or supraclavicular lymph nodes. The sample here was tumor tissue, taken at baseline. These receptors all stem from a woman between 25 and 85 years old with non-small cell lung cancer.

This chain links TRBV11-2 with TRBJ1-3; D uncertain. The CDR3 consists of 16 residues. The germline V gene has CDR1 SGHAT and CDR2 FQNNGV. V shed 2 bases and J shed 0 bases, with 11 bases lying between them. In nucleotides, the CDR3 is TGTGCCAGCAGCTTACAGTTTATTGACTCTGGAAACACCATATATTTT. Translating gives CASSLQFIDSGNTIYF.

CDR3 loop: CASSAGQITTEAFF. DNA of the CDR3: TGTGCCAGCAGCGCGGGACAGATTACAACCGAAGCTTTCTTT. This chain joins TRBV7-2 and TRBJ1-1, with TRBD1 identical over 7 bases. The V and J ends lost 5 bases and 8 bases, in that order; junction bases with no gene match: 11. Germline CDR1 SGHTA, CDR2 FQGNSA. The CDR3 is 14 residues long.

V usage is TRBV10-3 and J usage is TRBJ2-5; TRBD1 matches at 10 bases. The J call is uncertain, as TRBJ2-7 better fits the DNA end. This CDR3 has 15 residues. Germline V gene lookup returns CDR1 ENHRY and CDR2 SYGVKD. Written as DNA, the CDR3 is TGTGCCATCAGGGACCGGGACAGGGGCGCCTACGAGCAGTACTTC. Its translation is CAIRDRDRGAYEQYF.

The rearrangement links TRBV27 to TRBJ2-1, with 7 bases identical to TRBD2. This CDR3 is 15 amino acids long. Germline V gene lookup returns CDR1 MNHEY and CDR2 SMNVEV (reference sequence). The J segment lost 4 bases and the V segment lost 1 base, leaving 4 bases of the junction unmatched. This CDR3 is CASSLWASGYNEQFF. The CDR3 coding sequence is TGTGCCAGCAGTTTATGGGCTAGCGGATACAATGAGCAGTTCTTC.

The chain employs TRBV29-1 and TRBJ1-1; D is perhaps TRBD1 (6 bases). The CDR3 extends over 15 amino acids. V dropped 2 bases and J dropped 3 bases, with 16 bases sitting between them. Germline CDR1 and CDR2: SQVTM and ANQGSEA. The CDR3 DNA follows: TGCAGCGTTGAAAAACAGGGCCAGGGGTACACTGAAGCTTTCTTT. Encoded protein: CSVEKQGQGYTEAFF.

This clone was seen only a few times. V gene TRBV29-1 combines with J gene TRBJ1-1, with D maybe TRBD1 (5 bases). Germline V gene sequence: CDR1 SQVTM, CDR2 ANQGSEA. Trimming stripped 5 bases from V and 1 base from J, with 14 bases between. The CDR3 has 14 residues. CDR3 region: CSVRRELTNTEAFF. CDR3 in DNA: TGCAGCGTTCGCAGGGAGCTTACGAACACTGAAGCTTTCTTT.

V gene TRBV6-6 combines with J gene TRBJ2-7, with D tentatively TRBD1 or TRBD2 (6 bases each). Germline-derived CDR1 and CDR2 are MNHNY and SVGAGI (reference sequence). This CDR3 is 13 amino acids long. V lost 7 bases and J lost 6, with 16 bases in between. CDR3 sequence (DNA): TGTGCCAGCACCAACCTAGGGGGGACCGAGCAGTACTTC. It is translated as CASTNLGGTEQYF.

The chain carries TRBV10-1 and TRBJ2-7; the D gene is possibly TRBD1 (6 bases). The CDR3 has 15 amino acids. V lost 6 bases and J 0 bases, leaving 15 bases between the germline ends. Germline CDR1 and CDR2: WNHNN and SYGVQD (reference sequence). The CDR3 nucleotides read TGCGCCAGCAGGGACCCCCAGGGGACCTCCTACGAGCAGTACTTC. This translates into CASRDPQGTSYEQYF.

This clone came up a few times. The chain links TRBV5-1 to TRBJ2-3, with a possible D match to TRBD2 (6 bases). Trimming pared 4 bases from V and 0 bases from J, leaving 12 bases between. Germline lookup yields CDR1 SGHRS and CDR2 YFSETQ. CDR3 length: 15 amino acids. CDR3 loop: CASSMGRPSTDTQYF. CDR3 DNA: TGCGCCAGCAGCATGGGGAGGCCGAGCACAGATACGCAGTATTTT. Full variable domain (missing parts from reference TRBV5-1 and TRBJ2-3): KAGVTQTPRYLIKTRGQQVTLSCSPISGHRSVSWYQQTPGQGLQFLFEYFSETQRNKGNFPGRFSGRQFSNSRSEMNVSTLELGDSALYLCASSMGRPSTDTQYFGPGTRLTVL.

V gene TRBV7-2 combines with J gene TRBJ2-1, with D tentatively TRBD2 (6 bases). With 5 bases removed from V and 4 bases from J, the gap between germline ends came to 15 bases. Looked up from germline, CDR1 is SGHTA and CDR2 is FQGNSA. The CDR3 extends over 15 amino acids. CDR3 sequence: CASSPGTGWYNEQFF. The CDR3 region has the DNA TGTGCCAGCAGCCCCGGGACTGGTTGGTACAATGAGCAGTTCTTC.

This clone has a handful of counts. The genes are TRBV6-6 and TRBJ1-2, with 7 bases that match TRBD1. Germline V gene sequence: CDR1 MNHNY, CDR2 SVGAGI (reference sequence). CDR3 length: 13 residues. Unmatched junction bases numbered 9, after V lost 6 bases and J lost 8 bases. The CDR3 DNA reads TGTGCCAGCAGATGGACAGGCGGGGGAGGCTACACCTTC. Its translation is CASRWTGGGGYTF.

The rearrangement links TRBV10-2 to TRBJ2-3; maybe TRBD1 (6 bases). Germline assignment: CDR1 WSHSY and CDR2 SAAADI. The CDR3 has 13 residues. The ends were cut back, 9 bases at V and 2 bases at J, with 12 bases in the middle. The CDR3 sequence is CASLQGFTDTQYF. The CDR3 bases are TGCGCCAGTTTACAGGGATTCACAGATACGCAGTATTTT.